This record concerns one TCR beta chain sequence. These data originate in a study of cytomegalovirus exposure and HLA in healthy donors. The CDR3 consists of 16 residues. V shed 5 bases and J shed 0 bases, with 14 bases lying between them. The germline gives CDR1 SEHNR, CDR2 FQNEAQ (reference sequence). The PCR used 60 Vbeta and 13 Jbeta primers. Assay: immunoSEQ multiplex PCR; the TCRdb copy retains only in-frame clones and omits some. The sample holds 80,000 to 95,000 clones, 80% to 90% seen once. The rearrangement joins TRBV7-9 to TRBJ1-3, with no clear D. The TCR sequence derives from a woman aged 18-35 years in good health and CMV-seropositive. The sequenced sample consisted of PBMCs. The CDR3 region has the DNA TGTGCCAGCAGCCGGTCGACCGGGATCTCTGGAAACACCATATATTTT. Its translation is CASSRSTGISGNTIYF.